The T cell receptor (beta chain) described here comes from a study of shared clonotypes between healthy human individuals. Turning to the study itself: Three plates each covered CD4 naive and memory; CD8 naive two, CD8 memory one. Study conclusions and caveats: Rarefaction curves obtained for sorted subsets showed sequencing incomplete despite large depth.

The healthy adult donors were HIV-negative and reported no recent acute infections or vaccinations. To make CD8 memory, CD45RO+ cells were put together with CCR7-negative CD45RA+ TemRA cells. Libraries were prepared by immunoSEQ multiplex PCR; TCRdb keeps only in-frame clonotypes and omits some of them. Of 90,000 to 120,000 clones in the sample, about 67% are singletons; the top ten hold roughly 22%. Points on this clone: Its antigen remains unidentified.

Germline lookup yields CDR1 LGHNA and CDR2 YSLEER. V was pared by 2 bases and J by 10 bases, with 6 bases between. The CDR3 length is 11 residues. The chain recombines TRBV4-3 with TRBJ2-1; D gene uncertain. This receptor was taken from a woman in her thirties in good health. Material for sequencing was memory CD8+ T cells sorted from blood. The sample's subset: CD45RO+ cells pooled with CCR7-negative TemRA cells. As DNA, the CDR3 is TGCGCCAGCAGCCAATCCCTCGAGCAGTTCTTC. Residues: CASSQSLEQFF.